This T cell receptor beta chain was recovered during a study of human T cells and chemical hapten exposure. Germline V lookup: CDR1 LGHNA, CDR2 YSLEER. This CDR3 comprises 15 residues. V lost 0 bases, J lost 10 bases, and 16 bases lay in between. The time point was: patch test 1, 2 weeks after DPC sensitization. Sample treatment: therapeutic diphenylcyclopropenone sensitization with weekly scalp DPC. TCRdb itself ran the RACE reads through MiXCR, one entry per CDR3 protein. This sample has tens of thousands of distinct CDR3 sequences, with roughly a tenth found just once. This specimen consisted of whole blood, obtained in connection with sensitization to the hapten diphenylcyclopropenone (DPC). The sequence was obtained from a middle-aged man with alopecia areata. Some clones in this sample may be carry-over from other donors' samples. J is TRBJ1-5 and V is TRBV4-3; D may be TRBD1 (6 bases). CDR3 nucleotides: TGCGCCAGCAGCCAAGATTGGGGGGGCAATGAACCCCAGCATTTT. Translating it yields CASSQDWGGNEPQHF.